The clone carrying this TCR beta chain occurred a few times. Its specificity is not known. A second roughly 6 to 11 cycle PCR used barcoded and J-beta primers. Each sample provided no less than 3 million CDR3-containing paired-end reads. A single record per CDR3 protein comes from TCRdb applying MiXCR to the 5' RACE reads. This table holds about 780,000 distinct CDR3 sequences, under 80% found once. This specimen comes from a study of blood T cells in healthy people across ages. Regarding the study as a whole: There was no known CMV status for donors, so expanded clonotype changes were possibly confounded. Percentage of naive T cells showed a strong correlation with TCR beta diversity.

Material for sequencing was blood. The source is a man aged 25 to 40 in good health.

The chain's CDR3 is CASSSLPSSVYEQYF. CDR3 DNA sequence: TGTGCCAGCAGTTCACTGCCTTCCTCGGTCTACGAGCAGTACTTC. The chain is built from TRBV9 and TRBJ2-7; no clear D. Germline V gene sequence: CDR1 SGDLS, CDR2 YYNGEE. CDR3 size: 15 residues. V dropped 5 bases and J dropped 3 bases, with 18 bases sitting between them.